This T cell receptor (beta chain) was documented in a study of cytomegalovirus exposure and HLA in healthy donors. For the study at large: HLA-typed donors were the source of 82 million or so unique TCRs, which an early data release held. The study, taken as a whole, reports: V- and J-gene trimming of TCR beta was linked (in a later analysis) to a missense DCLRE1C variant.

The study ran its PCR with 60 Vbeta and 13 Jbeta primers. Method: immunoSEQ multiplex PCR; TCRdb's copy keeps in-frame clones and lacks some. Here the sample spans about 180,000 clones, roughly four fifths being singletons. In its sample, this clone was seen a few times. As yet, its antigen is unknown. Each donor's status was that of a healthy bone marrow donor. The CDR3 sequence is 15 residues long. In germline, CDR1 is MNHNY, CDR2 SVGAGI (reference sequence). With V trimmed by 6 bases and J by 6 bases, 12 bases remained unmatched. The TCR was taken from a man between 18 and 35 years old in good health and CMV-seronegative. The chain links TRBV6-6 to TRBJ2-7; 9 bases map to TRBD2. The sample comprised PBMCs. CDR3 nucleotides: TGTGCCAGCAGAGGGCTAGCGGGATTGATCAGCGAGCAGTACTTC. This gives the protein CASRGLAGLISEQYF.